By share, the clone carrying this T cell receptor beta chain counts as medium-sized (0.01 to 0.1%). This specimen belongs to a study of cytomegalovirus exposure and HLA in healthy donors. With 60 Vbeta and 13 Jbeta primers, the PCR was carried out. Profiled with immunoSEQ multiplex PCR; TCRdb holds only in-frame clones, not every one. The sample holds some 110,000 clones, roughly four fifths seen once. This CDR3 is 13 amino acids long. V lost 10 bases to trimming and J lost 9 bases; unmatched junction nucleotides: 12. Germline CDR1 is MNHEY and CDR2 is SVGAGI. The TCR comes from a man aged 30 to 39 in good health and CMV-seropositive. This sequence joins TRBV6-5 and TRBJ2-1; 7 bases map to TRBD1. Sequencing was performed on PBMCs. In DNA, the CDR3 is TGTGCCACCACCCTCTTACAGGGGACTGAGCAGTTCTTC. Translated, it gives CATTLLQGTEQFF.